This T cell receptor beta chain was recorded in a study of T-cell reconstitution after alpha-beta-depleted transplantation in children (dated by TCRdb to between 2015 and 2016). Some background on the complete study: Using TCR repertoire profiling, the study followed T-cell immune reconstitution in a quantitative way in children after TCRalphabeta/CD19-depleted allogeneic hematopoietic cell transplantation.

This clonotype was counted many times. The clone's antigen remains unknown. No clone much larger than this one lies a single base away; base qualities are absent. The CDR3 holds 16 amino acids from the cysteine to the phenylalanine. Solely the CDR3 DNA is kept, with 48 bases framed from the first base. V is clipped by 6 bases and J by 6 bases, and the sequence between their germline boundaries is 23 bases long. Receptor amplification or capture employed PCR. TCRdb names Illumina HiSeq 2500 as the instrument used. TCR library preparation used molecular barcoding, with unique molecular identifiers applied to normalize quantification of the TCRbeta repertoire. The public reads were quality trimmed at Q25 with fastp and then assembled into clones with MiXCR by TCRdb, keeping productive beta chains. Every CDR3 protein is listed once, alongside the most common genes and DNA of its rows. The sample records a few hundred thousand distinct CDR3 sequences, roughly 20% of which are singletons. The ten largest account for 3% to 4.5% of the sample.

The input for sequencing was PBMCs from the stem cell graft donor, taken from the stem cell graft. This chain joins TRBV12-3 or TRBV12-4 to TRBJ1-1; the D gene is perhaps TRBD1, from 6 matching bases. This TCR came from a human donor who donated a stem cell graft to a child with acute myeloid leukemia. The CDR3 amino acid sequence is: CASSQPVGGGEPEAFF. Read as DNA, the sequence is TGTGCCAGCAGCCAGCCGGTCGGAGGGGGTGAACCTGAAGCTTTCTTT.